This is a list of T cell receptor beta chains from one sample in a study of blood T cell repertoires in COVID-19. Sequencing was performed with immunoSEQ multiplex PCR; in TCRdb, only in-frame clones are kept and a portion is missing. The sample gives 60,000 to 95,000 clones, 74% of which show up once; 2.5% to 3% is in the top ten. Material for sequencing was peripheral blood. These receptors were obtained from a human donor with acute or convalescent COVID-19. The donor label of this sample is uncertain. Each CDR3 is given without its conserved first and last residue. A D gene is named only where the DNA matches it firmly.

TRBV28	TRBJ2-1	TRBD1	ASSQTGARNEQF
TRBV5-1	TRBJ2-3	TRBD2	ASSKGTSGATDTQY
TRBV24-1	TRBJ2-3	TRBD1	ATSDTRDRGFRTDTQY
TRBV11-2	TRBJ2-1	TRBD2	ASSLGRENNEQF
TRBV29-1	TRBJ2-1	TRBD1	SVGGQGFVSEQF
TRBV2	TRBJ1-2	-	ASSEIEAGEYGYT
TRBV7-9	TRBJ1-6	-	ASSLIQDNSPLH
TRBV3-1/TRBV3-2	TRBJ1-2	-	ASSQEWQPLGDGYT
TRBV7-9	TRBJ2-3	-	ASSGGAIRTDTQY
TRBV7-9	TRBJ2-6	TRBD1	AGGPGGPGANVLT
TRBV7-9	TRBJ2-1	TRBD2	ASSPSVSGLASSYNEQF
TRBV30	TRBJ2-3	-	AWSSQSTDTQY
TRBV14	TRBJ1-1	TRBD1	ASILNRGRPF
TRBV6-6	TRBJ1-4	TRBD1	ASSSGGQGREKLF
TRBV19	TRBJ2-7	-	ASSPRGSSSYEQY
TRBV6-5	TRBJ2-4	TRBD2	ASSFKREPKNIQY
TRBV15	TRBJ2-5	-	ATSIWRQSGETQY
TRBV10-3	TRBJ2-1	TRBD2	AISESGTSINEQF
TRBV2	TRBJ1-4	-	ASSDTGKAEKLF
TRBV6-2/TRBV6-3	TRBJ2-7	-	ASSPTRVRLGYEQY
TRBV7-9	TRBJ2-7	-	ASSLAGGSQQY
TRBV4-3	TRBJ2-2	TRBD2	ASRQGTSGGTGELF